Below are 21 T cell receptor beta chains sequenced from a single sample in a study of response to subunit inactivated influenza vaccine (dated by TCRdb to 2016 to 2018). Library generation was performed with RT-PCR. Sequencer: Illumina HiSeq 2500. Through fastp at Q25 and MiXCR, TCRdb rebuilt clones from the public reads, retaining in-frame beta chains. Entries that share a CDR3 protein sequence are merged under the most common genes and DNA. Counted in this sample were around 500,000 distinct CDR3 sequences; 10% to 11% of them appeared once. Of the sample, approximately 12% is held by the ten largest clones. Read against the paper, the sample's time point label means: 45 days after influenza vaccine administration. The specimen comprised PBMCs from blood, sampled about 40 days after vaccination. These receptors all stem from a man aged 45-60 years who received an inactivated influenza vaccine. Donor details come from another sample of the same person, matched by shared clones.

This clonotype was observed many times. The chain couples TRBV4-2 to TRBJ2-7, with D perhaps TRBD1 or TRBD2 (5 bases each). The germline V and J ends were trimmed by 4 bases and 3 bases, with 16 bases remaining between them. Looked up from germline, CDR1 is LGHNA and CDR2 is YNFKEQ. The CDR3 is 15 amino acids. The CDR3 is CASSLTGGPGYEQYF. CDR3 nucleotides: TGTGCCAGCAGCCTCACTGGGGGACCTGGCTACGAGCAGTACTTC.

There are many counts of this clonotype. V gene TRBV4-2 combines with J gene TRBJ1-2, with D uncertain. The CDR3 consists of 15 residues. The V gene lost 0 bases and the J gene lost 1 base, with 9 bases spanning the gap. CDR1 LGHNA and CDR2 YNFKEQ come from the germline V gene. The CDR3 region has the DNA TGTGCCAGCAGCCAAGATCCGGGTGTTAACTATGGCTACACCTTC. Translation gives CASSQDPGVNYGYTF.

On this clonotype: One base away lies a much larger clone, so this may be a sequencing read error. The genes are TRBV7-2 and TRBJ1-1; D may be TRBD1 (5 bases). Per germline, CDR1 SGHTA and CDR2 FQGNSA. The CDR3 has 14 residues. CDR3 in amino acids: CASSSGTVNTEAYF. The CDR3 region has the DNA TGTGCCAGCTCGAGCGGGACGGTGAACACTGAAGCTTACTTT. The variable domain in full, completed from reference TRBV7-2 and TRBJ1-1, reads GAGVSQSPSNKVTEKGKDVELRCDPISGHTALYWYRQSLGQGLEFLIYFQGNSAPDKSGLPSDRFSAERTGGSVSTLTIQRTQQEDSAVYLCASSSGTVNTEAYFGQGTRLTVV.

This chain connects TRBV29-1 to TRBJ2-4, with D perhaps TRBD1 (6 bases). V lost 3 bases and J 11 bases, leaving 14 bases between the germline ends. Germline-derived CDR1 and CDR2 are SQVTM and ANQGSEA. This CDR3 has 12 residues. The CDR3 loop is CSVEGAFGVQYF. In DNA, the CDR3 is TGCAGCGTTGAGGGGGCGTTTGGGGTTCAGTACTTC. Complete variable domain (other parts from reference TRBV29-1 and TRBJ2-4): SAVISQKPSRDICQRGTSLTIQCQVDSQVTMMFWYRQQPGQSLTLIATANQGSEATYESGFVIDKFPISRPNLTFSTLTVSNMSPEDSSIYLCSVEGAFGVQYFGAGTRLSVL.

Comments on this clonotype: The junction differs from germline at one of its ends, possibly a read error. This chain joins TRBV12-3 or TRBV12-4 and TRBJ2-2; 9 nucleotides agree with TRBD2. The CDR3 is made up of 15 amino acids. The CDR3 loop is CTSRAGGGRIGELFF. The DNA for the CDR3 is TGTACCAGTAGGGCGGGAGGGGGAAGAATCGGGGAGCTGTTTTTT.

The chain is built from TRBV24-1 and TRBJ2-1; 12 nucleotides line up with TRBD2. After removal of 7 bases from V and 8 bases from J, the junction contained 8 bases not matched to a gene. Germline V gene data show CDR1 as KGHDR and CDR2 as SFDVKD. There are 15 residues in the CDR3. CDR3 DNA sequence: TGTGCCACCAGCGTGGGACTAGCGGGTCCCCATGAGCAGTTCTTC. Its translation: CATSVGLAGPHEQFF.

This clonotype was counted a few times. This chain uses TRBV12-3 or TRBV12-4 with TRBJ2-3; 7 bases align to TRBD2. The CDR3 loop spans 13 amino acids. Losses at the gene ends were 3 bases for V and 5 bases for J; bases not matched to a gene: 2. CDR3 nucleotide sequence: TGTGCCAGCAGTTTCTCGGGGGGAGATACGCAGTATTTT. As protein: CASSFSGGDTQYF.

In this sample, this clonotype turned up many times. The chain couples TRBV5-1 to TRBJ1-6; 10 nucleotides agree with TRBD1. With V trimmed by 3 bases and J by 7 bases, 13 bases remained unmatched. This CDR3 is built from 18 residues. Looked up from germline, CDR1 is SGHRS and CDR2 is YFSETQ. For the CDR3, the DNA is TGCGCCAGCAGCTCCCCAACGGGACAGGGGCAGGGGAATTCACCCCTCCACTTT. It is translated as CASSSPTGQGQGNSPLHF.

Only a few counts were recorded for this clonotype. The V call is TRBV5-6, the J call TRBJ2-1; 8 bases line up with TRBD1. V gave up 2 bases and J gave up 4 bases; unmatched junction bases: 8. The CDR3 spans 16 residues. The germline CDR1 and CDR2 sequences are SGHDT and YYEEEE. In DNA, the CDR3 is TGTGCCAGCAGCTTAAAAGGACAGGGAGTTTACAATGAGCAGTTCTTC. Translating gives CASSLKGQGVYNEQFF. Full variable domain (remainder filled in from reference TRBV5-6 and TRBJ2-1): DAGVTQSPTHLIKTRGQQVTLRCSPKSGHDTVSWYQQALGQGPQFIFQYYEEEERQRGNFPDRFSGHQFPNYSSELNVNALLLGDSALYLCASSLKGQGVYNEQFFGPGTRLTVL.

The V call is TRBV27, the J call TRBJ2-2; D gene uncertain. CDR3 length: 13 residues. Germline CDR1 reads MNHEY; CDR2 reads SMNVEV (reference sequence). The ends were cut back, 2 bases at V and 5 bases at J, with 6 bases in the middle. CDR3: CASSLPGTGELFF. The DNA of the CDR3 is TGTGCCAGCAGTTTACCGGGTACCGGGGAGCTGTTTTTT.

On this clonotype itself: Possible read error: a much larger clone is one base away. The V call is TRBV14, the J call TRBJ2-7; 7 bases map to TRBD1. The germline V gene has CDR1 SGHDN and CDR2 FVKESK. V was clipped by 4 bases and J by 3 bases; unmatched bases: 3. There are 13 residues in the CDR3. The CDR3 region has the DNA TGTGCCAGCAGCCCGGACAGGCGCTACGAGCAGTACTTC. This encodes CASSPDRRYEQYF.

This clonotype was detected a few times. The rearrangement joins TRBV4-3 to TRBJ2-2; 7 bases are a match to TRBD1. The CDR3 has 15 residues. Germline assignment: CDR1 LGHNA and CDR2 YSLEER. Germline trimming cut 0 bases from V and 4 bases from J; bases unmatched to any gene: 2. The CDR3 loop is CASSQEQGSTGELFF. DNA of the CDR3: TGCGCCAGCAGCCAAGAACAGGGGAGCACCGGGGAGCTGTTTTTT.

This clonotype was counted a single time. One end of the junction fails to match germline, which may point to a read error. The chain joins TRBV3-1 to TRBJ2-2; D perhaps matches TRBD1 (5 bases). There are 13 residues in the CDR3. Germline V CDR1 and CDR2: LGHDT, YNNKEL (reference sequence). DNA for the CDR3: TGTGCCAGCAGCCAAGGGGGCACCAGGGAGCTGTTTTTT. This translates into CASSQGGTRELFF.

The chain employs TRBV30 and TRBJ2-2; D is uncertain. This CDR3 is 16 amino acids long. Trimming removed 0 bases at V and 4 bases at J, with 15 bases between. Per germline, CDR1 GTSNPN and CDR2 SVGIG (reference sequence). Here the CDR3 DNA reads TGTGCCTGGAGTGTAATGCCCAAACCGGGCACCGGGGAGCTGTTTTTT. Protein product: CAWSVMPKPGTGELFF.

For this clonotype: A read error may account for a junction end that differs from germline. In nucleotides, the CDR3 is TGTGCCACCAGGAGAGACAGCACAGATACGCAGTATTTT. Its protein product is CATRRDSTDTQYF. The chain links TRBV15 to TRBJ2-3; D not resolved. Per the germline V gene, CDR1 is LNHNV and CDR2 is YYDKDF (reference sequence). The CDR3 is 13 residues long.

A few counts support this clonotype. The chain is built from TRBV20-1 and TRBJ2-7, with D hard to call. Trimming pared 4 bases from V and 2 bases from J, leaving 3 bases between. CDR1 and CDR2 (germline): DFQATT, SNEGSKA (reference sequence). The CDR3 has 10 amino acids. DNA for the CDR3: TGCAGTGCTAAAACCTACGAGCAGTACTTC. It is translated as CSAKTYEQYF.

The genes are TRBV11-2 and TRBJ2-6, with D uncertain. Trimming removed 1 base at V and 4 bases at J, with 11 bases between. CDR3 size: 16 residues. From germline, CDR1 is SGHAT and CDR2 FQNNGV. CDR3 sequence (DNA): TGTGCCAGCAGCTTAGGGGTGTACTCCGGGGCCAACGTCCTGACTTTC. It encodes CASSLGVYSGANVLTF.

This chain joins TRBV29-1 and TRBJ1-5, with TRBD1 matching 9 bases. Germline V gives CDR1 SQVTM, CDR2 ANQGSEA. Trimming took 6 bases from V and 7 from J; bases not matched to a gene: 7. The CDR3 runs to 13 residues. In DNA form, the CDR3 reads TGCAGCGTGGAGACAGGGGGAGGACAGCCCCAGCATTTT. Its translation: CSVETGGGQPQHF. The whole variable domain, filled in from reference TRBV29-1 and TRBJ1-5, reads SAVISQKPSRDICQRGTSLTIQCQVDSQVTMMFWYRQQPGQSLTLIATANQGSEATYESGFVIDKFPISRPNLTFSTLTVSNMSPEDSSIYLCSVETGGGQPQHFGDGTRLSIL.

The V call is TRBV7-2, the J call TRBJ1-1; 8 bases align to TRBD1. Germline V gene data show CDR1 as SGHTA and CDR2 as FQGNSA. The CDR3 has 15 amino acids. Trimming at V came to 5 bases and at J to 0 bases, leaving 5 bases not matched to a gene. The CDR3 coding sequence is TGTGCCAGCAGCGCGCAGGGGGCCCTGAACACTGAAGCTTTCTTT. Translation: CASSAQGALNTEAFF.

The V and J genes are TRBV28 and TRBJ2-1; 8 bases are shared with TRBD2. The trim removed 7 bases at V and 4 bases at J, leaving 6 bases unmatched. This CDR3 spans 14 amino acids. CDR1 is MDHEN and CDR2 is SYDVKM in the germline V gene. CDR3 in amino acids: CASTGGGAYNEQFF. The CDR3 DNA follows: TGTGCCAGCACGGGGGGGGGCGCTTACAATGAGCAGTTCTTC.

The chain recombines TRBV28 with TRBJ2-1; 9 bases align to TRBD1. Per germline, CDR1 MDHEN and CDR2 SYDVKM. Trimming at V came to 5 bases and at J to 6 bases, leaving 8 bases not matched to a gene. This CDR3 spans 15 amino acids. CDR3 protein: CASSGTGSWANEQFF. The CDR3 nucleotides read TGTGCCAGCAGTGGGACAGGGAGTTGGGCCAATGAGCAGTTCTTC.